Listed below are T cell receptor beta chains from one sample, sequenced in a study of cytomegalovirus exposure and HLA in healthy donors. Sequencing was performed with immunoSEQ multiplex PCR; in TCRdb, only in-frame clones are kept and a portion is missing. Among 95,000 to 100,000 clones listed, approximately 72% were seen once. Sequenced sample: PBMCs. These receptors all come from a woman aged 35 to 49 in good health and CMV-seronegative. Each CDR3 is given with its conserved first and last residue. Fields, in order: V gene, J gene, D gene, clone size, CDR3 DNA, CDR3 protein. The D gene is left open where the match is weak. The size of a clone is reported for some rows only, either as once, few or many, or as a class for expanded clones.

TRBV11-2	TRBJ2-7	TRBD1	few	TGTGCCAGCAGCTTAGGACAGGGAAGGGCCTACGAGCAGTACTTC	CASSLGQGRAYEQYF
TRBV10-1	TRBJ2-7	TRBD2	few	TGCGCCAGCAGTGAGGTAGTGACTAGCGGTGCCTACGAGCAGTACTTC	CASSEVVTSGAYEQYF
TRBV9	TRBJ2-7	.	.	TGTGCCAGCAGCGTAGAAGGGGGAGAAGGCTACGAGCAGTACTTC	CASSVEGGEGYEQYF
TRBV2	TRBJ1-3	TRBD1	few	TGTGCCAGCAGCGAGGGACAGAGCTCTGGAAACACCATATATTTT	CASSEGQSSGNTIYF
TRBV7-8	TRBJ2-7	.	.	TGTGCCAGCAGCTTACCAGGGAAAGATGAGCAGTACTTC	CASSLPGKDEQYF
TRBV30	TRBJ2-7	.	.	TGTGCCTGGAGTAACTATGGATACGAGCAGTACTTC	CAWSNYGYEQYF
TRBV19	TRBJ2-1	TRBD1	.	TGTGCCAGTAGTATGGGACAGCTAGACGGTAATGAGCAGTTCTTC	CASSMGQLDGNEQFF
TRBV6-4	TRBJ1-4	.	.	TGTGCCAGCAAACCTCGCGTGGTCCCACAGAGGCGGGGTGAAAAACTGTTTTTT	CASKPRVVPQRRGEKLFF
TRBV7-9	TRBJ1-2	.	few	TGTTCCAGCAGCCCTTCGGGGGGAGGAGTAGCTAACTATGGCTACACCTTC	CSSSPSGGGVANYGYTF
TRBV6-5	TRBJ2-1	.	.	TGTGCCAGCAGGGTTAGGGGCTACAATGAGCAGTTCTTC	CASRVRGYNEQFF
TRBV2	TRBJ2-4	.	.	TGTGCCAGCACCCGAAGGGTAATCAGGGTCGAACACATTCAGTACTTC	CASTRRVIRVEHIQYF
TRBV7-2	TRBJ2-7	TRBD1	.	TGTGCCAGCAGCTTTTCCGGGACAGGGGTGCTTGAGCAGTACTTC	CASSFSGTGVLEQYF
TRBV6-1	TRBJ2-7	.	few	TGTGCCAGCAGTGAAGCATTAGACGAGCAGTACTTC	CASSEALDEQYF
TRBV21-1	TRBJ2-1	.	.	TGTGCCAGCAGCAAAGTCACTAGCGGTGATCTCCCTCCTTTCAATGAGCAGTTCTTC	CASSKVTSGDLPPFNEQFF
TRBV9	TRBJ2-3	TRBD1	.	TGTGCCAGCGGTACAGGGGGCGGCACAGATACGCAGTATTTT	CASGTGGGTDTQYF
TRBV11-3	TRBJ2-7	TRBD2	once	TGTGCCAGCAGCCCCGGACTAGCGGGAGGTCGGTACGAGCAGTACTTC	CASSPGLAGGRYEQYF
TRBV18	TRBJ2-7	TRBD2	.	TGTGCCAGCTCACCTGGACTAGCGTCCTACGAGCAGTACTTC	CASSPGLASYEQYF
TRBV10-3	TRBJ1-3	.	.	TGTGCCAGCAGTGGCAGGGGAAAGACTGGAAACACCATATATTTT	CASSGRGKTGNTIYF
TRBV14	TRBJ2-7	TRBD1	.	TGTGCCAGCAGCGTCCTAACTATACAGGGGGCCGACGAGCAGTACTTC	CASSVLTIQGADEQYF
TRBV29-1	TRBJ2-5	.	.	TGCAGCGTTGGTGGTACGACAGGTGCTGTGGAGACCCAGTACTTC	CSVGGTTGAVETQYF
TRBV30	TRBJ2-2	TRBD1	.	TGTGCCTGGAGCTCCGGGACAGGCTTCCTTACCGGGGAGCTGTTTTTT	CAWSSGTGFLTGELFF
TRBV28	TRBJ2-1	TRBD2	.	TGTGCCAGCAGCCTGGGACTAGCATTCATCGTTGAGCAGTTCTTC	CASSLGLAFIVEQFF
TRBV2	TRBJ2-1	TRBD2	.	TGTGCCGGGGGGCCAGCGGGGGGGCCTTACAATGAGCAGTTCTTC	CAGGPAGGPYNEQFF
TRBV5-5	TRBJ2-5	TRBD2	.	TGTGCCAGCAGCTGGACTAGTGGGGAGACCCAGTACTTC	CASSWTSGETQYF
TRBV13	TRBJ2-1	.	.	TGTGCCAGCAGGACAAGCGGGTTAACCTACAATGAGCAGTTCTTC	CASRTSGLTYNEQFF
TRBV7-9	TRBJ2-1	TRBD1	.	TGTGCCAGCAGCTTAGCCTTTGGGGGGACAGGTGACTACTACAATGAGCAGTTCTTC	CASSLAFGGTGDYYNEQFF
TRBV18	TRBJ1-1	.	.	TGTGCCAGCTCACCCACAGTGAACACTGAAGCTTTCTTT	CASSPTVNTEAFF
TRBV30	TRBJ1-1	.	.	TGTGCCTGGGAACAGGGATTCACTGAAGCTTTCTTT	CAWEQGFTEAFF
TRBV28	TRBJ2-7	TRBD2	.	TGTGCCAGCACTCGGGGGGGAATAGCGAAATACGAGCAGTACTTC	CASTRGGIAKYEQYF
TRBV6-5	TRBJ1-5	.	once	TGTGCCAGCAGTTACTTAGGGGGCAATCAGCCCCAGCATTTT	CASSYLGGNQPQHF
TRBV6-5	TRBJ2-3	TRBD1	.	TGTGCCAGCAACAGGGGGCTGACAGATACGCAGTATTTT	CASNRGLTDTQYF
TRBV18	TRBJ1-1	.	.	TGTGCCAGCTCACCGACCTCTGGGGCGAACACTGAAGCTTTCTTT	CASSPTSGANTEAFF
TRBV13	TRBJ2-7	.	.	TGTGCCAGCAGCTTCGGGACAGGTATCGCGGGAGGGCCAAACGAGCAGTACTTC	CASSFGTGIAGGPNEQYF
TRBV10-2	TRBJ2-5	.	.	TGCGCCAGCAGTGACTTGCACAGCCCTTTGGAGACCCAGTACTTC	CASSDLHSPLETQYF
TRBV6-6	TRBJ2-3	.	once	TGTGCCAGCAGCGACTACCCTGGACAGCGTGGGGATACGCAGTATTTT	CASSDYPGQRGDTQYF
TRBV11-2	TRBJ2-1	.	.	TGTGCCAGCAGCTTAAACCTATACAATGAGCAGTTCTTC	CASSLNLYNEQFF
TRBV4-2	TRBJ2-4	.	.	TGTGCCAGCAGCCGCAAGAGACAGGAGATTCCGAACATTCAGTACTTC	CASSRKRQEIPNIQYF
TRBV5-6	TRBJ2-3	.	.	TGTGCCAGCAGCTTGGGGAGCGGACTAATCACAGATACGCAGTATTTT	CASSLGSGLITDTQYF
TRBV7-3	TRBJ2-3	TRBD1	.	TGTGCCAGCAGCGGGGGACAGGGAAGCACAGATACGCAGTATTTT	CASSGGQGSTDTQYF
TRBV4-2	TRBJ2-7	.	.	TGTGCCAGCAGCCAAGGTGAGGGCAAAAAGGAGCAGTACTTC	CASSQGEGKKEQYF
TRBV2	TRBJ2-7	TRBD2	.	TGTGCGCAAGCGGCTAGCGGGAGGGACTACGAGCAGTACTTC	CAQAASGRDYEQYF
TRBV6-5	TRBJ1-2	.	.	TGTGCCAGCTCCCACAGGGCTCGGGGCTACACCTTC	CASSHRARGYTF
TRBV10-2	TRBJ2-5	.	.	TGCGCCAGCAGTGAGTTAGCGGTCCCTGGGGAGACCCAGTACTTC	CASSELAVPGETQYF
TRBV7-6	TRBJ2-5	TRBD1	.	TGTGCCAGCAGCTTAGGTGGGACAGGAATCCAAGAGACCCAGTACTTC	CASSLGGTGIQETQYF
TRBV19	TRBJ1-3	.	once	TGTGCCAGTAGTATAGCCCGGGACTCTGGAAACACCATATATTTT	CASSIARDSGNTIYF
TRBV9	TRBJ2-5	.	.	TGTGCCAGCAGCGTGCCCCGAGGCGGAGAGACCCAGTACTTC	CASSVPRGGETQYF
TRBV4-1	TRBJ1-2	TRBD1	.	TGCGCCAGCAGCCAAGAAGGACTCCTCGGACAGGCTAACTATGGCTACACCTTC	CASSQEGLLGQANYGYTF
TRBV4-1	TRBJ2-5	.	.	TGCGCCAGCAGCCAAGATAATTCGCCCGGGACCCAGTACTTC	CASSQDNSPGTQYF
TRBV29-1	TRBJ2-7	.	.	TGCAGCGTTGAAGATCGAAGGACACGAGTATACGAGCAGTACTTC	CSVEDRRTRVYEQYF
TRBV5-8	TRBJ1-6	.	.	TGTGCCAGCAGCGTAGATCAGGGTTATTCACCCCTCCACTTT	CASSVDQGYSPLHF
TRBV4-3	TRBJ2-1	TRBD2	.	TGCGCCAGCAGCCAACAGCCCTGGATAGCGGGGGAGCAGTTCTTC	CASSQQPWIAGEQFF
TRBV28	TRBJ1-2	TRBD1	once	TGTGCCAGCAGGTTACCCGTGGAGGGGGCGAGCGGTGGCTACACCTTC	CASRLPVEGASGGYTF
TRBV5-4	TRBJ2-1	.	once	TGTGCCAGCAGCTTGAGGGGGGGCAATGAGCAGTTCTTC	CASSLRGGNEQFF
TRBV4-2	TRBJ2-1	TRBD2	.	TGTGCCAGCAGCTCTGCGGGAGGGGGGGCGAGTGAGCAGTTCTTC	CASSSAGGGASEQFF
TRBV25-1	TRBJ1-6	.	few	TGTGCCAGCAGTGATCAGGCTTCACCCCTCCACTTT	CASSDQASPLHF
TRBV5-1	TRBJ2-1	TRBD2	.	TGCGCCAGCAGCTCGCCGGGACTAGCGGAGAATGAGCAGTTCTTC	CASSSPGLAENEQFF
TRBV6-1	TRBJ2-3	.	once	TGTGCCAGCAGTGTTAGAGGGGGGGTGGTTCTTAGCACAGATACGCAGTATTTT	CASSVRGGVVLSTDTQYF